This TCR beta chain was documented in a study of blood T cell repertoires in COVID-19. About the research overall: Samples came from the United States, Italy and Spain, spanning acute and convalescent COVID-19.

In the source study's methods: Researchers report that nucleated cell counts were estimated from reference gene primer amplification. Libraries were prepared by immunoSEQ multiplex PCR; TCRdb keeps only in-frame clonotypes and omits some of them. The V and J calls and clone size come from that table; D and trimming were worked out from the DNA. The sample lists around 320,000 clones; roughly nine tenths were seen once. Exposed volunteers were people who met a COVID-19 case within 2 weeks before study entry. The CDR3 totals 16 residues. Germline trimming cut 5 bases from V and 4 bases from J; bases unmatched to any gene: 12. Looked up from germline, CDR1 is SEHNR and CDR2 is FQNEAQ (reference sequence).

V usage is TRBV7-9 and J usage is TRBJ1-2; 8 bases align to TRBD1. The sequenced sample was PBMCs or T cells enriched from blood (not recorded which). The TCR originated in a woman aged 45-60 years who had been exposed to COVID-19. CDR3 nucleotides: TGTGCCAGCAGCCAAGGGACGGGACAGGACCCCTATGGCTACACCTTC. Protein product: CASSQGTGQDPYGYTF.